The clone carrying this T cell receptor (beta chain) was picked up one time. The antigen remains undetermined. This sample is part of a study of long-term antiretroviral therapy in people with HIV. Study outcomes and limitations: HIV repertoires spanned narrower CDR3 length ranges than controls.

Run at survey level, the immunoSEQ assay was version v3.0. Clones were read by immunoSEQ multiplex PCR, and TCRdb kept only the in-frame ones, dropping some. Of tens of thousands of clones in the sample, around 96% are singletons; the top ten hold 8%. Germline CDR1 is MNHNS and CDR2 is SASEGT. This CDR3 has 11 residues. Trimming shortened V by 8 bases and J by 6 bases, and 9 bases separated the two germline ends. Sequenced material: unsorted PBMCs, taken 6 to 6.5 years after starting antiretroviral therapy. The sequence was obtained from a man younger than 40 with HIV. The chain employs TRBV6-1 and TRBJ2-3; D is ambiguous. The CDR3 loop is CASRWVDTQYF. The CDR3 DNA is TGTGCCAGCCGGTGGGTGGATACGCAGTATTTT.